This T cell receptor beta chain was documented in a study of blood T cell repertoires in COVID-19. V was cut by 5 bases and J by 4 bases, with 18 bases left in between. CDR3 length: 15 amino acids. Germline V gene sequence: CDR1 SQVTM, CDR2 ANQGSEA. Generated by immunoSEQ multiplex PCR, the TCRdb table keeps only in-frame clones and is missing some. The sample includes about 250,000 clones, 80% to 85% seen only once; the top ten take approximately 1.5%. Sequencing was carried out using peripheral blood. This clonotype originated in a woman aged 35 to 49 who had recovered from COVID-19. The chain recombines TRBV29-1 with TRBJ2-4; weak D call: TRBD1 (6 bases). CDR3 sequence (DNA): TGCAGCGTTAGAACAGGGAAGTTAGTAAAAAACATTCAGTACTTC. It specifies CSVRTGKLVKNIQYF.